The T cell receptor beta chain under discussion was sequenced for a study of shared clonotypes between healthy human individuals. The table came from immunoSEQ multiplex PCR; TCRdb's copy has only in-frame clones and leaves some out. The sample holds about 600,000 clones, 97% seen once. Every donor, a Caucasian adult, lived in Nashville, Tennessee. This CDR3 is built from 13 residues. Germline-derived CDR1 and CDR2 are MDHEN and SYDVKM. Trimming left V 4 bases short and J 4 bases short, with 10 bases between. The TCR sequence derives from a woman in her thirties in good health. This chain joins TRBV28 and TRBJ1-2, with D unclear. The sequenced sample was naive CD4+ T cells sorted from blood. The subset is: CD45RA+ positively selected. The CDR3 protein is CASSSPVSYGYTF. The CDR3 nucleotides read TGTGCCAGCAGTTCTCCGGTTAGCTATGGCTACACCTTC.